Shown below are 22 T cell receptor beta chains from a single sample sequenced in a study of regulatory T cells in long-lasting Graves disease. Arm-PCR of CDR3 regions with iRepertoire HTBI primers generated TCR beta libraries. TCRdb reprocessed the multiplex PCR reads with MiXCR, giving one entry per CDR3 protein. Seen here are 400,000 to 550,000 distinct CDR3 sequences, more than 13% observed once, and the top ten hold 16%. Time point given: newly diagnosed GD, antithyroid drugs for less than 3 months. Following extraction of RNA from PBMCs, that RNA was used to make the TCR library. The data were also submitted as part of a second study, on T cells in Graves' hyperthyroidism and ophthalmopathy.

Sequencing was performed on peripheral blood mononuclear cells (PBMCs), taken at new diagnosis, from a patient treated with antithyroid drugs. These receptors all stem from a woman in her twenties or thirties with Graves disease.

This clonotype was observed at least ten times. The genes are TRBV7-3 and TRBJ2-1; 7 positions agree with TRBD2. The CDR3 spans 14 residues. V shed 5 bases and J 8 bases; nucleotides not matched to a gene: 9. Germline V gene lookup returns CDR1 SGHTA and CDR2 FQGTGA. The chain's CDR3 is CASSPSGAGDEQFF. CDR3 bases: TGTGCCAGCAGCCCAAGCGGGGCCGGGGATGAGCAGTTCTTC.

The chain combines TRBV5-1 with TRBJ2-1, with a weak D call TRBD2 (6 bases). Trimming took off 4 bases at V and 7 bases at J, with 15 bases between the two ends. Germline values: CDR1 SGHRS, CDR2 YFSETQ. The CDR3 consists of 14 residues. The CDR3 DNA sequence: TGCGCCAGCAGCGGGGGACTGTCAATGAATGAGCAGTTCTTC. Its protein is CASSGGLSMNEQFF.

This clonotype came up many times. The chain has TRBV28 and TRBJ2-3; 9 bases match TRBD2. Germline V gene lookup returns CDR1 MDHEN and CDR2 SYDVKM. J gave up 7 bases and V 6 bases, and 8 bases lay outside the gene matches. This CDR3 comprises 14 residues. The DNA for the CDR3 is TGTGCCAGCAGGGAGGCTAGCGGGAAATATACGCAGTATTTT. Translation: CASREASGKYTQYF.

This clonotype came up a few times. This sequence joins TRBV7-6 and TRBJ2-3, with a possible D match to TRBD2 (6 bases). Trimming pared 3 bases from V and 8 bases from J, leaving 12 bases between. This CDR3 contains 13 residues. Looked up from germline, CDR1 is SGHVS and CDR2 is FNYEAQ. CDR3 protein: CASSFSGSGTQYF. DNA of the CDR3: TGTGCCAGCAGCTTCTCCGGGAGCGGTACGCAGTATTTT. Together with reference TRBV7-6 and TRBJ2-3, the CDR3 gives the full variable domain: GAGVSQSPRYKVTKRGQDVALRCDPISGHVSLYWYRQALGQGPEFLTYFNYEAQQDKSGLPNDRFSAERPEGSISTLTIQRTEQRDSAMYRCASSFSGSGTQYFGPGTRLTVL.

This clonotype has a handful of counts. V usage is TRBV12-3 or TRBV12-4 and J usage is TRBJ2-7; maybe TRBD2 (6 bases). CDR3 size: 14 residues. V was cut by 3 bases and J by 3 bases, with 12 bases left in between. The CDR3 loop reads CASSFWGEGYEQYF. The CDR3 nucleotides are TGTGCCAGCAGTTTTTGGGGGGAAGGCTACGAGCAGTACTTC.

The table lists this clonotype with many counts. This chain connects TRBV28 to TRBJ2-5, with D maybe TRBD1 (6 bases). The V and J ends lost 2 bases and 5 bases respectively, with 12 bases between them. Looked up from germline, CDR1 is MDHEN and CDR2 is SYDVKM. This CDR3 contains 14 residues. The CDR3 nucleotides read TGTGCCAGCAGTTTACCGCCAGGGGACGAGACCCAGTACTTC. Protein sequence: CASSLPPGDETQYF.

This clonotype was detected ten times or more. The chain combines TRBV28 with TRBJ2-2; no reliable D call. The CDR3 extends over 12 amino acids. V lost 6 bases to trimming and J lost 3 bases, with 5 bases between them. CDR1 MDHEN and CDR2 SYDVKM come from the germline V gene. The CDR3 region has the DNA TGTGCCAGCAGGCGACACACCGGGGAGCTGTTTTTT. Residues: CASRRHTGELFF.

This clonotype has just a few counts. This sequence joins TRBV12-3 or TRBV12-4 and TRBJ2-7; 7 bases are a match to TRBD1. CDR3 size: 14 residues. The V and J ends lost 3 bases and 3 bases, in that order; junction bases with no gene match: 5. CDR3 sequence (DNA): TGTGCCAGCAGTTTTCTGACAGGGAGCTACGAGCAGTACTTC. Translated, it gives CASSFLTGSYEQYF.

The chain employs TRBV19 and TRBJ2-1; D ambiguous. Germline V gene lookup returns CDR1 LNHDA and CDR2 SQIVND (reference sequence). Trimming removed 3 bases from V and 2 bases from J, with 14 bases in between. The CDR3 covers 16 residues. The CDR3 loop is CASSMVGASAYNEQFF. The CDR3 nucleotides are TGTGCCAGTAGTATGGTAGGAGCGAGCGCCTACAATGAGCAGTTCTTC.

The chain couples TRBV9 to TRBJ2-7, with D uncertain. This CDR3 has 15 residues. The germline V gene has CDR1 SGDLS and CDR2 YYNGEE. Trimming removed 2 bases from V and 3 bases from J, with 15 bases in between. CDR3 sequence (DNA): TGTGCCAGCAGCGTTGGTCCCCTCCCGGGCTACGAGCAGTACTTC. This gives the protein CASSVGPLPGYEQYF.

V is TRBV28 and J is TRBJ1-3; 8 bases map to TRBD1. The V gene's germline CDR1 is MDHEN and CDR2 SYDVKM. The CDR3 length is 16 residues. The ends lost 6 bases at V and 3 bases at J; junction bases unmatched: 10. CDR3 residues: CASRSQGAGDGNTIYF. Here the CDR3 DNA reads TGTGCCAGCAGGAGCCAGGGGGCGGGGGATGGAAACACCATATATTTT.

This clonotype has a count of ten or more. The J gene is TRBJ2-1, the V gene TRBV5-1, with a tentative D call TRBD2 (5 bases). Per germline, CDR1 SGHRS and CDR2 YFSETQ. CDR3 size: 16 residues. The V and J ends lost 0 bases and 7 bases respectively, with 17 bases between them. CDR3 loop: CASSLAGTPRPNEQFF. The CDR3 DNA reads TGCGCCAGCAGCTTGGCGGGAACCCCCCGCCCTAATGAGCAGTTCTTC. The full variable domain, completed using reference TRBV5-1 and TRBJ2-1, is KAGVTQTPRYLIKTRGQQVTLSCSPISGHRSVSWYQQTPGQGLQFLFEYFSETQRNKGNFPGRFSGRQFSNSRSEMNVSTLELGDSALYLCASSLAGTPRPNEQFFGPGTRLTVL.

This clonotype has ten or more counts. V usage is TRBV5-5 and J usage is TRBJ2-3, with 7 bases identical to TRBD1. Germline V CDR1 and CDR2: SGHKS, YYEKEE (reference sequence). CDR3 length equals 14 residues. V lost 5 bases and J lost 3; bases outside the gene matches: 6. CDR3 DNA sequence: TGTGCCAGCAGAGGGACAGCGTGGACAGATACGCAGTATTTT. Amino acid sequence: CASRGTAWTDTQYF.

In this sample, this clonotype turned up a few times. The rearrangement joins TRBV9 to TRBJ1-2; D is undetermined. The ends were cut back, 0 bases at V and 3 bases at J, with 18 bases in the middle. The V gene's germline CDR1 is SGDLS and CDR2 YYNGEE. This CDR3 spans 17 amino acids. The CDR3 sequence: CASSVGQAPRIDYGYTF. In nucleotides, the CDR3 is TGTGCCAGCAGCGTAGGTCAGGCTCCGCGAATCGACTATGGCTACACCTTC.

This clonotype was seen ten or more times. The CDR3 sequence is CASGLRTGSNQPQHF. CDR3 nucleotide sequence: TGTGCCAGCGGTCTTCGGACAGGGTCGAATCAGCCCCAGCATTTT. V gene TRBV6-1 combines with J gene TRBJ1-5; TRBD1 aligns across 8 bases. From germline, CDR1 is MNHNS and CDR2 SASEGT. This CDR3 is built from 15 residues. The V segment lost 8 bases and the J segment 4 bases; nucleotides outside the gene matches: 10.

About this clonotype itself: One base away lies a much larger clone, so this may be a sequencing read error. The CDR3 coding sequence is TGTGCCAGCAGCTTCGTCTCAGCGGGAGGTTACAATGAGCAGTTCTTC. The encoded protein is CASSFVSAGGYNEQFF. V usage is TRBV11-2 and J usage is TRBJ2-1, with 9 nucleotides matching TRBD2. Germline lookup yields CDR1 SGHAT and CDR2 FQNNGV. The CDR3 has 16 residues. V lost 3 bases and J lost 4; bases outside the gene matches: 7.

Of note for this clonotype: This may be a read error, as it is one base from a much larger clone. The gene calls are TRBV11-2 and TRBJ2-7, with TRBD1 matching 11 bases. CDR3 length equals 15 residues. Germline V CDR1 and CDR2: SGHAT, FQNNGV. The CDR3 loop is CAGSSQDRGRREQYF. Here the CDR3 DNA reads TGTGCCGGCAGCTCCCAGGACAGGGGGCGCCGGGAGCAGTACTTC. Looking up the rest from reference TRBV11-2 and TRBJ2-7 gives the full variable domain: EAGVAQSPRYKIIEKRQSVAFWCNPISGHATLYWYQQILGQGPKLLIQFQNNGVVDDSQLPKDRFSAERLKGVDSTLKIQPAKLEDSAVYLCAGSSQDRGRREQYFGPGTRLTVT.

The table lists this clonotype with many counts. The J gene is TRBJ2-4, the V gene TRBV11-3, with D hard to call. Trimming left V 4 bases short and J 0 bases short, with 10 bases between. The CDR3 runs 15 residues. Germline V gives CDR1 SGHNT, CDR2 YENEEA. In DNA form, the CDR3 reads TGTGCCAGCAGCTCTGGACGGATAGCCAAAAACATTCAGTACTTC. It is translated as CASSSGRIAKNIQYF.

As concerns this clonotype: This likely stems from a read error, as it lies one base from a far larger clone. The chain links TRBV20-1 to TRBJ2-1; D is perhaps TRBD2 (5 bases). Trimming cost V 1 base and J 10 bases, with 17 bases left between them. Germline CDR1 reads DFQATT; CDR2 reads SNEGSKA (reference sequence). The CDR3 is 14 amino acids. The CDR3 is CSARGGYDYYEQFF. The CDR3 region has the DNA TGCAGTGCTAGAGGCGGGTACGACTACTACGAGCAGTTCTTC.

There are a few counts of this clonotype. The chain joins TRBV7-9 to TRBJ1-6; possibly TRBD1 for D (5 bases). Germline loops: CDR1 SEHNR, CDR2 FQNEAQ (reference sequence). V was clipped by 4 bases and J by 5 bases, with 15 bases between them. This CDR3 is built from 16 residues. The CDR3 is CASSSPIWGDNSPLHF. CDR3 coding DNA: TGTGCCAGCAGCTCCCCTATTTGGGGGGATAATTCACCCCTCCACTTT.

This chain joins TRBV4-1 and TRBJ2-5, with 7 positions matching TRBD1. This CDR3 is 17 amino acids long. J gave up 5 bases and V 4 bases, and 16 bases lay outside the gene matches. Germline lookup yields CDR1 MGHRA and CDR2 YSYEKL. Here the CDR3 DNA reads TGCGCCAGCAGCCCAAAAGGCAGACAGGGATCGTCGGAGACCCAGTACTTC. This encodes CASSPKGRQGSSETQYF.

The rearrangement joins TRBV14 to TRBJ2-7; no definite D call. The CDR3 consists of 15 residues. Germline CDR1 SGHDN, CDR2 FVKESK. V was pared by 6 bases and J by 0 bases, with 15 bases between. CDR3 sequence: CASSHSGLRSYEQYF. DNA of the CDR3: TGTGCCAGCAGTCATTCGGGCCTCCGCTCCTACGAGCAGTACTTC.